The 14 T cell receptor beta chains given below trace back to one sample, sequenced in a study of chemoradiotherapy in HPV16-positive cancers. TCRdb's copy holds only in-frame clones and misses some; the assay was immunoSEQ multiplex PCR. Here the sample spans 30,000 to 40,000 clones, roughly 90% being singletons. Sequenced material: blood, taken from a patient who underwent chemoradiotherapy. The receptors come from a human donor with HPV-associated anogenital cancer.

The V and J genes are TRBV5-8 and TRBJ1-5; D is uncertain. V was clipped by 0 bases and J by 2 bases, with 6 bases between them. The V gene's germline CDR1 is SGHTS and CDR2 YDEGEE. This CDR3 is 14 amino acids long. CDR3 protein: CASSLDQGNQPQHF. The CDR3 coding sequence is TGTGCCAGCAGCTTGGATCAGGGCAATCAGCCCCAGCATTTT.

The chain is built from TRBV6-5 and TRBJ2-3; D remains ambiguous. The CDR3 is 14 residues long. The germline CDR1 and CDR2 sequences are MNHEY and SVGAGI. The V gene lost 2 bases and the J gene lost 4 bases, with 10 bases spanning the gap. The CDR3 region is CASSYGHTSDTQYF. CDR3 in DNA: TGTGCCAGCAGTTACGGGCATACTTCAGATACGCAGTATTTT.

The chain recombines TRBV5-6 with TRBJ2-5, with D maybe TRBD2 (5 bases). The V and J ends lost 1 base and 5 bases respectively, with 12 bases between them. Germline-derived CDR1 and CDR2 are SGHDT and YYEEEE. CDR3 size: 14 residues. Here the CDR3 reads CASSLLWERETQYF. CDR3 DNA sequence: TGTGCCAGCAGCTTGTTGTGGGAGAGGGAGACCCAGTACTTC.

The chain carries TRBV4-2 and TRBJ2-5; TRBD2 aligns across 9 bases. Trimming at V came to 0 bases and at J to 2 bases, leaving 4 bases not matched to a gene. The germline CDR1 and CDR2 sequences are LGHNA and YNFKEQ. This CDR3 region has 16 residues. CDR3: CASSQDGGGVQETQYF. CDR3 in DNA: TGTGCCAGCAGCCAAGATGGCGGGGGGGTACAAGAGACCCAGTACTTC.

The V gene is TRBV6-6, the J gene TRBJ2-5; 9 bases are shared with TRBD2. Per the germline V gene, CDR1 is MNHNY and CDR2 is SVGAGI (reference sequence). V gave up 8 bases and J gave up 4 bases; unmatched junction bases: 5. There are 13 residues in the CDR3. The CDR3 DNA follows: TGTGCCAGCGGGCGGGGGGGAGGAGAGACCCAGTACTTC. This gives the protein CASGRGGGETQYF.

The CDR3 loop reads CGGQRGAETQYF. The DNA of the CDR3 is TGTGGCGGACAACGGGGCGCGGAGACCCAGTACTTC. The chain links TRBV2 to TRBJ2-5, with D perhaps assigned TRBD1 or TRBD2 (5 bases each). Germline V gene sequence: CDR1 SNHLY, CDR2 FYNNEI. The CDR3 spans 12 residues.

As to this clone: One junction end disagrees with the germline gene, perhaps due to a read error. The genes are TRBV7-9 and TRBJ1-1; 9 bases match TRBD1. CDR3 size: 18 residues. Germline CDR1 and CDR2: SEHNR and FQNEAQ (reference sequence). CDR3 bases: TGTGCCAGCAGCCTAGCAAGAACAGGGGGCCCTGGAAACACTGAAGCTTTCTTT. Translation: CASSLARTGGPGNTEAFF.

The CDR3 reads CASRGPGRTNEKLFF. The CDR3 DNA sequence: TGTGCCAGCAGGGGACCGGGGAGGACTAATGAAAAACTGTTTTTT. The chain has TRBV2 and TRBJ1-4, with D perhaps TRBD1 (5 bases). CDR3 size: 15 residues. The V end was cut by 6 bases, the J end by 2 bases, with 13 bases between. CDR1 is SNHLY and CDR2 is FYNNEI in the germline V gene.

This clone came up a few times. V and J are TRBV28 and TRBJ2-7; 8 positions agree with TRBD1. Germline CDR1 is MDHEN and CDR2 is SYDVKM. V lost 6 bases and J lost 2; bases outside the gene matches: 9. The CDR3 length is 15 residues. CDR3: CASRLQGARTYEQYF. As DNA, the CDR3 is TGTGCCAGCAGGCTCCAGGGGGCGCGCACCTACGAGCAGTACTTC.

The chain recombines TRBV10-3 with TRBJ2-7, with 9 bases that match TRBD1. The ends lost 6 bases at V and 5 bases at J; junction bases unmatched: 8. The V gene's germline CDR1 is ENHRY and CDR2 SYGVKD. The CDR3 totals 14 residues. As DNA, the CDR3 is TGTGCCATCAGCTCCGGGACAGGGACCCACGAGCAGTACTTC. This encodes CAISSGTGTHEQYF.

V usage is TRBV11-3 and J usage is TRBJ2-7; D gene ambiguous. This CDR3 region has 14 residues. Trimming left V 2 bases short and J 0 bases short, with 8 bases between. CDR1 SGHNT and CDR2 YENEEA come from the germline V gene. Here the CDR3 reads CASSLQPSSYEQYF. DNA of the CDR3: TGTGCCAGCAGCTTACAGCCTAGCTCCTACGAGCAGTACTTC. Filled out from reference TRBV11-3 and TRBJ2-7, the complete variable domain reads EAGVVQSPRYKIIEKKQPVAFWCNPISGHNTLYWYLQNLGQGPELLIRYENEEAVDDSQLPKDRFSAERLKGVDSTLKIQPAELGDSAVYLCASSLQPSSYEQYFGPGTRLTVT.

This chain uses TRBV13 with TRBJ2-7, with 12 bases identical to TRBD2. The CDR3 runs 17 residues. CDR1 PRHDT and CDR2 FYEKMQ come from the germline V gene (reference sequence). The V and J ends lost 3 bases and 2 bases, in that order; junction bases with no gene match: 8. The CDR3 DNA follows: TGTGCCAGCAGCTTTACTCCCGGACTAGCGGGGACCTACGAGCAGTACTTC. This gives the protein CASSFTPGLAGTYEQYF.

The rearrangement links TRBV21-1 to TRBJ1-1. TRBV21-1 is noted as a pseudogene. There are 13 residues in the CDR3. CDR3 in amino acids: CASSKDRLGEAFF. CDR3 bases: TGTGCCAGCAGCAAGGACCGGCTCGGGGAAGCTTTCTTT.

The CDR3 region is CAIPMLYSNQPQHF. The DNA of the CDR3 is TGTGCCATCCCGATGTTATATAGCAATCAGCCCCAGCATTTT. The chain couples TRBV10-3 to TRBJ1-5; D is unclear. Germline CDR1 ENHRY, CDR2 SYGVKD. CDR3 length equals 14 residues. With 8 bases removed from V and 0 bases from J, the gap between germline ends came to 11 bases.